Listed here are 17 T cell receptor beta chains from one sample, sequenced in a study of shared clonotypes between healthy human individuals. TCRdb's copy holds only in-frame clones and misses some; the assay was immunoSEQ multiplex PCR. The data hold about a million clones, with over 75% observed a single time. The sequenced sample was memory CD4+ T cells sorted from blood. Subset here: CD45RA-negative fraction. These receptors originate from a young man in good health.

About this clone itself: This sample includes further DNA sequences coding for the same CDR3. The chain joins TRBV5-1 to TRBJ1-2; D call uncertain. The CDR3 is made up of 13 amino acids. V was cut by 0 bases and J by 2 bases, with 5 bases left in between. Germline loops: CDR1 SGHRS, CDR2 YFSETQ. The CDR3 loop reads CASSLGPNYGYTF. In DNA, the CDR3 is TGCGCCAGCAGCTTGGGTCCCAACTATGGCTACACCTTC.

This clone was recorded many times. V usage is TRBV6-5 and J usage is TRBJ1-5; TRBD1 is a possible D gene (5 bases). V lost 2 bases and J 7 bases, leaving 12 bases between the germline ends. Germline assignment: CDR1 MNHEY and CDR2 SVGAGI. This CDR3 spans 14 amino acids. Here the CDR3 DNA reads TGTGCCAGCAGTTACGCAGGGTGGAGACAGCCCCAGCATTTT. Translation gives CASSYAGWRQPQHF.

This clone was recorded many times. The gene calls are TRBV6-5 and TRBJ1-6; D not resolved. This CDR3 spans 16 amino acids. Trimming removed 2 bases from V and 0 bases from J, with 8 bases in between. Germline loops: CDR1 MNHEY, CDR2 SVGAGI. CDR3 nucleotides: TGTGCCAGCAGTTACCTCCCGAGCTCCTATAATTCACCCCTCCACTTT. It yields the protein CASSYLPSSYNSPLHF.

The J gene is TRBJ2-5, the V gene TRBV19; 14 bases match TRBD2. The germline gives CDR1 LNHDA, CDR2 SQIVND (reference sequence). This CDR3 is built from 16 residues. The ends lost 5 bases at V and 5 bases at J; junction bases unmatched: 7. Written as DNA, the CDR3 is TGTGCCAGTAGTGACGGGACTAGCGGGAGAACCGAGACCCAGTACTTC. This codes for CASSDGTSGRTETQYF.

This rearrangement joins TRBV6-1 to TRBJ1-5; the D is unclear. Between the trimmed V and J ends, which lost 2 bases and 0 bases, there was a span of 17 bases. This CDR3 is 18 amino acids long. Germline V gene sequence: CDR1 MNHNS, CDR2 SASEGT. The CDR3 DNA is TGTGCCAGCAGTGAATCCATGGTCTCAGGAACTAGCAATCAGCCCCAGCATTTT. It is translated as CASSESMVSGTSNQPQHF.

A few counts support this clone. This chain connects TRBV7-9 to TRBJ2-1; 10 bases line up with TRBD1. Germline values: CDR1 SEHNR, CDR2 FQNEAQ (reference sequence). J gave up 0 bases and V 3 bases, and 2 bases lay outside the gene matches. CDR3 length: 16 amino acids. CDR3 DNA: TGTGCCAGCAGCTTGGGGGACAGGGGCTCCTACAATGAGCAGTTCTTC. Translating it yields CASSLGDRGSYNEQFF.

V and J are TRBV20-1 and TRBJ2-7; D is unclear. The CDR3 is made up of 11 amino acids. V gave up 5 bases and J gave up 5 bases, with 10 bases separating them. Germline CDR1 reads DFQATT; CDR2 reads SNEGSKA (reference sequence). CDR3 amino acids: CSASTIDEQYF. CDR3 nucleotides: TGCAGTGCTTCCACGATAGACGAGCAGTACTTC.

This clone was seen many times. V gene TRBV7-2 combines with J gene TRBJ2-2; 7 bases line up with TRBD1. Germline V gene data show CDR1 as SGHTA and CDR2 as FQGNSA. This CDR3 contains 15 residues. J gave up 4 bases and V 4 bases, and 6 bases lay outside the gene matches. CDR3 DNA sequence: TGTGCCAGCAGCTACCGACAGGGCGGCACCGGGGAGCTGTTTTTT. Protein sequence: CASSYRQGGTGELFF.

The chain links TRBV6-5 to TRBJ2-3; D is tentatively TRBD1 or TRBD2 (7 bases each). Trimming pared 6 bases from V and 5 bases from J, leaving 18 bases between. In germline, CDR1 is MNHEY, CDR2 SVGAGI. This CDR3 region has 15 residues. The CDR3 sequence: CASRGGTVGQDTQYF. CDR3 in DNA: TGTGCCAGCAGGGGGGGGACAGTGGGCCAAGATACGCAGTATTTT.

The rearrangement links TRBV6-5 to TRBJ1-2; D possibly corresponds to TRBD1 (6 bases). Trimming took off 5 bases at V and 2 bases at J, with 12 bases between the two ends. Germline V gene lookup returns CDR1 MNHEY and CDR2 SVGAGI. The CDR3 extends over 14 amino acids. CDR3 residues: CASSQTGINYGYTF. The CDR3 DNA sequence: TGTGCCAGCAGTCAGACAGGAATCAACTATGGCTACACCTTC.

The rearrangement links TRBV7-2 to TRBJ2-5; TRBD1 is a possible D gene (6 bases). Germline V gene data show CDR1 as SGHTA and CDR2 as FQGNSA. The V end lost 5 bases, the J end lost 7 bases, and 29 bases lay between the germline ends. The CDR3 is made up of 18 amino acids. The CDR3 protein is CASSPPREWKGVRGTQYF. As DNA, the CDR3 is TGTGCCAGCAGCCCCCCTCGAGAATGGAAGGGAGTCAGGGGGACCCAGTACTTC.

This clone was recorded a few times. This chain links TRBV7-6 with TRBJ2-3; D is ambiguous. CDR1 is SGHVS, CDR2 FNYEAQ, per germline. The CDR3 is 13 amino acids. V was pared by 5 bases and J by 5 bases, with 11 bases between. The DNA for the CDR3 is TGTGCCAGCAGCCAAACCCGTCAAGATACGCAGTATTTT. Residues: CASSQTRQDTQYF.

The chain joins TRBV2 to TRBJ2-7, with 8 nucleotides matching TRBD1. V gave up 5 bases and J gave up 5 bases; unmatched junction bases: 8. The CDR3 has 14 residues. Looked up from germline, CDR1 is SNHLY and CDR2 is FYNNEI. In DNA form, the CDR3 reads TGTGCCAGCAGTCGCCGGACAGGGTTCGACGAGCAGTACTTC. This codes for CASSRRTGFDEQYF.

The chain carries TRBV5-4 and TRBJ1-1; no reliable D call. The CDR3 extends over 12 amino acids. Germline V gene lookup returns CDR1 SGHNT and CDR2 YYREEE (reference sequence). V lost 0 bases to trimming and J lost 3 bases, with 3 bases between them. CDR3 DNA: TGTGCCAGCAGCTTGGGGTACACTGAAGCTTTCTTT. This encodes CASSLGYTEAFF.

V is TRBV5-4 and J is TRBJ2-3; TRBD1 agrees at 10 bases. The V gene's germline CDR1 is SGHNT and CDR2 YYREEE (reference sequence). V was pared by 3 bases and J by 1 base, with 5 bases of the junction left unmatched. The CDR3 loop spans 16 amino acids. The CDR3 bases are TGTGCCAGCAGCTCCCCGGGACAGGGGCGCACAGATACGCAGTATTTT. Its protein is CASSSPGQGRTDTQYF.

The chain couples TRBV5-4 to TRBJ1-2; D call uncertain. Germline V gene data show CDR1 as SGHNT and CDR2 as YYREEE (reference sequence). The CDR3 consists of 14 residues. V was cut by 5 bases and J by 4 bases, with 15 bases left in between. CDR3 amino acids: CASSSDGYPYGYTF. CDR3 bases: TGTGCCAGCAGTTCGGACGGCTATCCCTATGGCTACACCTTC.

Details on this clone: A read error may account for a junction end that differs from germline. This chain joins TRBV6-1 and TRBJ1-6; D not resolved. This CDR3 has 13 amino acids. Germline CDR1 and CDR2: MNHNS and SASEGT. The CDR3 sequence: CASREGGPRALHF. As DNA, the CDR3 is TGTGCCAGCAGGGAAGGCGGACCGCGGGCCCTCCACTTT.